This TCR beta chain appears in the sequencing data of a study of PD-1 blockade in mismatch repair-deficient tumors. Study information: Enrolled about 2013-2017, patients had progressing, pretreated mismatch repair-deficient cancers of over nine types.

Profiled with immunoSEQ multiplex PCR; TCRdb holds only in-frame clones, not every one. The table has about 40,000 clones, 79% seen once. The sequencing here drew on peripheral blood, taken 4 weeks after starting pembrolizumab. The TCR was taken from an adult with mismatch repair-deficient cancer.

CDR3 bases: TGTGCCAGCGCCCGGGATTGGTACGAGCAGTACTTC. Translated: CASARDWYEQYF. The gene calls are TRBV6-5 and TRBJ2-7; D may be TRBD2 (5 bases). Trimming shortened V by 8 bases and J by 4 bases, and 12 bases separated the two germline ends. Germline CDR1 and CDR2: MNHEY and SVGAGI. This CDR3 has 12 amino acids.